Each of the 21 T cell receptor beta chains below was sequenced from the same sample in a study of OX40 agonist ivuxolimab in advanced cancers. Sequencing used immunoSEQ multiplex PCR; TCRdb keeps in-frame clones, though not all of them. Of 84,000 or so clones listed, more than 80% were seen once; the top ten hold 2.5% to 3%. The sequences come from CD4+ or CD8+ T cells sorted from blood, collected in a trial of the OX40 agonist ivuxolimab. All receptors derive from an adult with an advanced solid tumor such as melanoma, head and neck, liver or kidney cancer.

The DNA for the CDR3 is TGTGCCTCATCTATGCCGGGTTTTACCACCGGGGAGCTGTTTTTT. Translated: CASSMPGFTTGELFF. This sequence joins TRBV15 and TRBJ2-2; no firm D call. The V end lost 11 bases, the J end lost 4 bases, and 20 bases lay between the germline ends. The CDR3 contains 15 residues. Germline CDR1 and CDR2: LNHNV and YYDKDF (reference sequence).

The CDR3 here is CASTSRPTGSGLSGELFF. CDR3 bases: TGTGCCAGCACCTCCCGGCCCACAGGGTCGGGATTATCCGGGGAGCTGTTTTTT. The rearrangement joins TRBV27 to TRBJ2-2, with D tentatively TRBD1 (6 bases). Trimming took 7 bases from V and 6 from J, leaving 27 bases between them. This CDR3 is 18 amino acids long. CDR1 is MNHEY and CDR2 is SMNVEV in the germline V gene (reference sequence).

This clone was detected only once. This CDR3 is CASGPQGVGEKLFF. The CDR3 DNA follows: TGTGCCAGTGGCCCCCAAGGGGTAGGGGAAAAACTGTTTTTT. The chain couples TRBV7-9 to TRBJ1-4; tentatively, D is TRBD1 (5 bases). The germline gives CDR1 SEHNR, CDR2 FQNEAQ (reference sequence). CDR3 length: 14 amino acids. V gave up 9 bases and J gave up 8 bases, with 19 bases separating them.

The J gene is TRBJ1-2, the V gene TRBV10-3; 9 bases align to TRBD1. J gave up 6 bases and V 7 bases, and 6 bases lay outside the gene matches. The CDR3 has 13 amino acids. Looked up from germline, CDR1 is ENHRY and CDR2 is SYGVKD. This chain's CDR3 is CAIKGQGRDGYTF. Written as DNA, the CDR3 is TGTGCCATCAAGGGACAGGGCCGGGATGGCTACACCTTC.

This clone was seen a few times. For the CDR3, the DNA is TGTGCCAGCTCAGCGACAGGGGGCCACGAGCAGTACTTC. It encodes CASSATGGHEQYF. The rearrangement links TRBV18 to TRBJ2-7; 10 nucleotides align to TRBD1. After removal of 5 bases from V and 5 bases from J, the junction contained 3 bases not matched to a gene. CDR3 length: 13 amino acids. Germline V gene data show CDR1 as KGHSH and CDR2 as LQKENI. Together with reference TRBV18 and TRBJ2-7, the CDR3 gives the full variable domain: NAGVMQNPRHLVRRRGQEARLRCSPMKGHSHVYWYRQLPEEGLKFMVYLQKENIIDESGMPKERFSAEFPKEGPSILRIQQVVRGDSAAYFCASSATGGHEQYFGPGTRLTVT.

This rearrangement joins TRBV2 to TRBJ2-5; maybe TRBD2 (5 bases). This CDR3 has 13 residues. Deletions cut 6 bases from V and 1 base from J, with 9 bases between. Germline-derived CDR1 and CDR2 are SNHLY and FYNNEI. CDR3 in amino acids: CASRRVPQETQYF. Written as DNA, the CDR3 is TGTGCCAGCAGGCGGGTACCCCAAGAGACCCAGTACTTC.

V is TRBV7-9 and J is TRBJ2-2; D unclear. Germline V gene sequence: CDR1 SEHNR, CDR2 FQNEAQ (reference sequence). The CDR3 has 17 amino acids. The V gene lost 1 base and the J gene lost 4 bases, with 16 bases spanning the gap. CDR3 region: CASSLGLQWVGTGELFF. The DNA of the CDR3 is TGTGCCAGCAGCTTAGGCCTACAGTGGGTCGGCACCGGGGAGCTGTTTTTT.

This chain uses TRBV7-2 with TRBJ2-3; D is unclear. V gave up 5 bases and J gave up 2 bases, with 5 bases separating them. Germline V gives CDR1 SGHTA, CDR2 FQGNSA. The CDR3 has 12 residues. The chain's CDR3 is CASSQATDTQYF. The DNA of the CDR3 is TGTGCCAGCAGCCAGGCCACAGATACGCAGTATTTT. The variable domain in full, completed from reference TRBV7-2 and TRBJ2-3, reads GAGVSQSPSNKVTEKGKDVELRCDPISGHTALYWYRQSLGQGLEFLIYFQGNSAPDKSGLPSDRFSAERTGGSVSTLTIQRTQQEDSAVYLCASSQATDTQYFGPGTRLTVL.

The J gene is TRBJ2-7, the V gene TRBV5-1; 7 positions agree with TRBD2. The trim removed 4 bases at V and 1 base at J, leaving 5 bases unmatched. CDR3 length: 14 residues. The V gene's germline CDR1 is SGHRS and CDR2 YFSETQ. The CDR3 loop reads CASSAQGGSYEQYF. Here the CDR3 DNA reads TGCGCCAGCAGCGCCCAGGGAGGGTCCTACGAGCAGTACTTC.

This chain connects TRBV2 to TRBJ2-1, with a possible D match to TRBD2 (6 bases). V was cut by 1 base and J by 2 bases, with 12 bases left in between. Germline V gives CDR1 SNHLY, CDR2 FYNNEI. The CDR3 has 16 amino acids. The CDR3 is CASSEVLRGPYNEQFF. The DNA for the CDR3 is TGTGCCAGCAGTGAAGTTTTGCGGGGACCCTACAATGAGCAGTTCTTC.

The chain recombines TRBV7-2 with TRBJ1-5; D gene ambiguous. This CDR3 spans 13 amino acids. From germline, CDR1 is SGHTA and CDR2 FQGNSA. Deletions cut 3 bases from V and 6 bases from J, with 9 bases between. CDR3 nucleotides: TGTGCCAGCAGCTTGTGGGCCAGTCAGCCCCAGCATTTT. This codes for CASSLWASQPQHF.

The chain combines TRBV27 with TRBJ1-1; 7 positions match TRBD1. The germline CDR1 and CDR2 sequences are MNHEY and SMNVEV (reference sequence). The CDR3 has 14 amino acids. The J segment lost 6 bases and the V segment lost 2 bases, leaving 6 bases of the junction unmatched. CDR3 DNA sequence: TGTGCCAGCAGTTTAGGCAGGGGGAGCGCTGAAGCTTTCTTT. It yields the protein CASSLGRGSAEAFF.

J is TRBJ1-1 and V is TRBV5-8, with a weak D call TRBD1 (5 bases). Germline V gene lookup returns CDR1 SGHTS and CDR2 YDEGEE. The CDR3 is made up of 14 amino acids. With 3 bases removed from V and 8 bases from J, the gap between germline ends came to 17 bases. The CDR3 loop is CASSSGLARAEAFF. CDR3 DNA sequence: TGTGCCAGCAGCTCGGGACTTGCTAGGGCGGAAGCTTTCTTT.

This clone was seen only once. The chain recombines TRBV18 with TRBJ2-7, with 8 bases lining up with TRBD1. The CDR3 contains 13 residues. V dropped 6 bases and J dropped 5; count of bases not matched to a gene: 6. Per germline, CDR1 KGHSH and CDR2 LQKENI. The CDR3: CASSLTGENEQYV. The CDR3 DNA sequence: TGTGCCAGCTCTTTGACAGGGGAAAACGAGCAGTACGTC.

This clone was detected only a few times. CDR3 residues: CAWSTMRVRTGNNEQYF. CDR3 nucleotide sequence: TGTGCCTGGAGTACAATGAGGGTCCGGACAGGGAATAACGAGCAGTACTTC. V gene TRBV30 combines with J gene TRBJ2-7; the match to TRBD1 covers 8 bases. Germline lookup yields CDR1 GTSNPN and CDR2 SVGIG (reference sequence). The CDR3 consists of 17 residues. The V and J ends lost 2 bases and 5 bases, in that order; junction bases with no gene match: 17.

CDR3 residues: CAITRQGGFSGNTIYF. For the CDR3, the DNA is TGTGCCATCACAAGACAGGGTGGATTCTCTGGAAACACCATATATTTT. The chain uses TRBV10-3 and TRBJ1-3; 7 positions agree with TRBD1. The germline V gene encodes CDR1 ENHRY and CDR2 SYGVKD. The J segment lost 0 bases and the V segment lost 7 bases, leaving 9 bases of the junction unmatched. The CDR3 totals 16 residues.

The genes are TRBV2 and TRBJ1-1; D might be TRBD1 (5 bases). Germline CDR1 and CDR2: SNHLY and FYNNEI. V was trimmed by 3 bases and J by 12 bases, leaving 11 bases between them. The CDR3 totals 11 residues. The CDR3, as DNA: TGTGCCAGCAGTGACTTAGGGGTAACTTTCTTT. Translation gives CASSDLGVTFF.

J is TRBJ1-2 and V is TRBV7-2; maybe TRBD1 (5 bases). Between the trimmed V and J ends, which lost 1 base and 14 bases, there was a span of 17 bases. CDR1 is SGHTA, CDR2 FQGNSA, per germline. This CDR3 contains 13 residues. The CDR3 loop reads CASSLGQGDVYTF. In DNA, the CDR3 is TGTGCCAGCAGCTTAGGCCAGGGCGACGTTTATACCTTC.

The rearrangement joins TRBV18 to TRBJ1-4; 9 nucleotides match TRBD1. There are 18 residues in the CDR3. V shed 5 bases, J shed 7 bases, and the junction held 17 bases outside the gene matches. The germline V gene has CDR1 KGHSH and CDR2 LQKENI. The CDR3 nucleotides are TGTGCCAGCTCATCCCAGACACCGGGACAGGGCTCCGGTGAAAAACTGTTTTTT. Translated: CASSSQTPGQGSGEKLFF.

This clone was detected once. The V and J genes are TRBV6-1 and TRBJ2-1; tentative D call: TRBD1 (5 bases). The germline V gene has CDR1 MNHNS and CDR2 SASEGT. V lost 6 bases, J lost 0 bases, and 9 bases lay in between. This CDR3 has 14 amino acids. In nucleotides, the CDR3 is TGTGCCAGCAGGGGGCTGAGCTCCTACAATGAGCAGTTCTTC. Protein sequence: CASRGLSSYNEQFF.

The rearrangement links TRBV4-3 to TRBJ2-6; D not certain. CDR1 is LGHNA, CDR2 YSLEER, per germline. V dropped 5 bases and J dropped 0 bases, with 5 bases sitting between them. There are 14 residues in the CDR3. The CDR3 protein is CASSSTSGANVLTF. CDR3 in DNA: TGCGCCAGCAGCTCGACCTCTGGGGCCAACGTCCTGACTTTC.